This T cell receptor beta chain was identified during a study of PD-L1 blockade in urothelial cancer. Turning to the study itself: It was around 2014 that patients started atezolizumab at 1,200 mg intravenously every 3 weeks.

Each PCR reaction had synthetic TCR analog templates spiked into it. Here immunoSEQ multiplex PCR was the method, and the copy in TCRdb shows in-frame clones only, minus some. The sample includes about 63,000 clones, around 81% seen only once; the top ten take about 2.9%. Time point noted: pretreatment peripheral blood. Patients had urothelial carcinoma that was locally advanced or metastatic. Germline V gene data show CDR1 as WSHSY and CDR2 as SAAADI. This CDR3 has 13 residues. Trimming cost V 5 bases and J 10 bases, with 17 bases left between them. This TCR was recovered from a man between 65 and 79 years old with urothelial cancer. This chain uses TRBV10-2 with TRBJ1-1; D call uncertain. This sample comprised PBMCs, obtained around atezolizumab (anti-PD-L1) treatment. The CDR3 nucleotides read TGCGCCAGCAGTTTCCCCACTTCACGAGGAGCTTTCTTT. This sequence encodes CASSFPTSRGAFF.